Included here is one T cell receptor beta chain sequence, with context. V lost 6 bases and J 9 bases, leaving 18 bases between the germline ends. The germline V gene has CDR1 MDHEN and CDR2 SYDVKM. This CDR3 spans 15 amino acids. Both subsets, CD45RA+ naive and CD45RA-negative memory, were split from the CD4+ cells. Produced via immunoSEQ multiplex PCR; TCRdb's table is partial and in-frame only. Here the sample spans roughly 2,500,000 clones, 93% being singletons. This entry is derived from a study of shared clonotypes between healthy human individuals. The chain recombines TRBV28 with TRBJ1-6; a weak D match, TRBD1 (6 bases). The sample taken for sequencing was naive CD4+ T cells from PBMCs. As to subset: CD45RA+ positively selected. The receptor comes from a man aged 18 to 30 in good health. Some clones in this sample may be carry-over from other donors' samples. The CDR3 DNA reads as TGTGCCAGCAGGCTGTTACAGGGTTTTACTTCACCCCTCCACTTT. Its protein is CASRLLQGFTSPLHF.